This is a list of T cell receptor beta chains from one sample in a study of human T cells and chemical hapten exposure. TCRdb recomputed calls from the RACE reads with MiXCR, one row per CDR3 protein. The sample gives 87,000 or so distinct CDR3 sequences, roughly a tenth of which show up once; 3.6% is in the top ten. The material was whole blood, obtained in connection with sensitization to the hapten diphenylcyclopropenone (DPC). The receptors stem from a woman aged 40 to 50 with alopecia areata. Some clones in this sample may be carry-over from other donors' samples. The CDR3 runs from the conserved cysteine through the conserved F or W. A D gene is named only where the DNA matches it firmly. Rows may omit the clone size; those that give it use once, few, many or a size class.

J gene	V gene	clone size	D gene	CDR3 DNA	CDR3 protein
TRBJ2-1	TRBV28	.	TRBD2	TGTGCCAGCAGTTTCGGTCAAAGCGGGGGGAGAAATGAGCAGTTCTTC	CASSFGQSGGRNEQFF
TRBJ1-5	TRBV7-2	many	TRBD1	TGTGCCAGCAGCTCGCGACAGGGGGCCGGTCAGCCCCAGCATTTT	CASSSRQGAGQPQHF
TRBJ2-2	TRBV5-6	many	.	TGTGCCAGCAGCTTGGAAGATGGCCGACTCGGGGAGCTGTTTTTT	CASSLEDGRLGELFF
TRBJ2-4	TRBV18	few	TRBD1	TGTGCCAGCTCACCTTTGGGACAGGGCAGTACCAAAAACATTCAGTACTTC	CASSPLGQGSTKNIQYF
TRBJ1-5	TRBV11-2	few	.	TGTGCCAGCAGCCCATCGGGGGCTCAGCCCCAGCATTTT	CASSPSGAQPQHF
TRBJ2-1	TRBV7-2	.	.	TGTGCCAGCAGCTTAACGTCGGTCTCCCGGTACAATGAGCAGTTCTTC	CASSLTSVSRYNEQFF
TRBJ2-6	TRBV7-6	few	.	TGTGCCAGCAGCTTAGTTCTTGGGCAGGGCACTGGGGCCAACGTCCTGACTTTC	CASSLVLGQGTGANVLTF
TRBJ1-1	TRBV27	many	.	TGTGCCAGTAAAGGGTTGGGATTGGGCACTGAAGCTTTCTTT	CASKGLGLGTEAFF
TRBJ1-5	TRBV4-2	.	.	TGTGCCAGCACCCCGGCCCCAGGGACGGAGCCCCAGCATTTT	CASTPAPGTEPQHF
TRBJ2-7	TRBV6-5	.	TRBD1	TGTGCCAGCAGTTCCCCGACAGGGATCTGGATACCGGCCGCTTCCGAGCAGTACTTC	CASSSPTGIWIPAASEQYF